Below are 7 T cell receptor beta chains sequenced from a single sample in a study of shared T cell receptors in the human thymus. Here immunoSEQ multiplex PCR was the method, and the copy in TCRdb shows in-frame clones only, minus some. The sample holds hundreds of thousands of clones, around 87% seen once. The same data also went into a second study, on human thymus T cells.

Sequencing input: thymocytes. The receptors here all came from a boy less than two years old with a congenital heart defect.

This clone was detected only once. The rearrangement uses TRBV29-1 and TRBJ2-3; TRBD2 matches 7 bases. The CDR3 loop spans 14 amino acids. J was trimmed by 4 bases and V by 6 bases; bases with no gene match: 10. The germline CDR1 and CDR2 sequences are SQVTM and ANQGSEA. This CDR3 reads CSVCCTSEADTQYF. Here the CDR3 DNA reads TGCAGCGTGTGCTGTACTAGCGAAGCAGATACGCAGTATTTT.

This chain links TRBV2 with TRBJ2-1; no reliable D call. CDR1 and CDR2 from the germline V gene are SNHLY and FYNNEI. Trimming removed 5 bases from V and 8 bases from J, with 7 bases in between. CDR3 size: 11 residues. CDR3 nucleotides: TGTGCCAGCAGTTCAGTTTATGAGCAGTTCTTC. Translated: CASSSVYEQFF.

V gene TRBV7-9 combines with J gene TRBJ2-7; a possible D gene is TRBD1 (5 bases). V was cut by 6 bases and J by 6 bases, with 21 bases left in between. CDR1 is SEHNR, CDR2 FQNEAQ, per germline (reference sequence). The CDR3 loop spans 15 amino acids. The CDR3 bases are TGTGCCAGCAGACGGACAAACGAAACGAGCTCCGAGCAGTACTTC. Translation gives CASRRTNETSSEQYF.

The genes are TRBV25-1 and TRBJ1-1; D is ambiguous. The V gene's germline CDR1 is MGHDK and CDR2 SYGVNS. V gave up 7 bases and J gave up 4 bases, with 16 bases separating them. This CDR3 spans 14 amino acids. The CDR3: CASIDPEGGTEAFF. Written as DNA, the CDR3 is TGTGCCAGCATCGACCCCGAGGGTGGCACTGAAGCTTTCTTT. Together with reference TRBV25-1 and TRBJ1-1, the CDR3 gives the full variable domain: EADIYQTPRYLVIGTGKKITLECSQTMGHDKMYWYQQDPGMELHLIHYSYGVNSTEKGDLSSESTVSRIRTEHFPLTLESARPSHTSQYLCASIDPEGGTEAFFGQGTRLTVV.

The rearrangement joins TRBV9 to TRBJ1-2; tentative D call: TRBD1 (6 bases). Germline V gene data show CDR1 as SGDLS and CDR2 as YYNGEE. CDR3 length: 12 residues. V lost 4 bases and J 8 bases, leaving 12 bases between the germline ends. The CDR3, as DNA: TGTGCCAGCAGCTCCACAGGGTTCGGCTACACCTTC. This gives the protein CASSSTGFGYTF.

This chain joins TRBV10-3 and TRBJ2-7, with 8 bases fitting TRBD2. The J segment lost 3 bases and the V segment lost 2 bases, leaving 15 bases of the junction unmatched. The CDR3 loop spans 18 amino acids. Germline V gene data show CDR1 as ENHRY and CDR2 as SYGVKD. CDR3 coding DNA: TGTGCCATCAGTGAGCCCACACCGGATCATACTAGCGGCTACGAGCAGTACTTC. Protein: CAISEPTPDHTSGYEQYF.

CDR3: CSVGEGPLRYEQYF. CDR3 bases: TGCAGCGTGGGGGAGGGGCCCCTTCGCTACGAGCAGTACTTC. The chain combines TRBV29-1 with TRBJ2-7; 7 bases agree with TRBD2. J gave up 3 bases and V 6 bases, and 11 bases lay outside the gene matches. The germline CDR1 and CDR2 sequences are SQVTM and ANQGSEA. The CDR3 covers 14 residues.